These 12 T cell receptor beta chains were all obtained from the same sample, sequenced in a study of blood T cell repertoires in COVID-19. TCRdb's table, derived via immunoSEQ multiplex PCR, lists solely in-frame clones and lacks some. This sample has roughly 74,000 clones, with 84% found just once. Sequencing was carried out using peripheral blood. Receptors were obtained from a man between 65 and 85 years old with acute or convalescent COVID-19.

This chain links TRBV15 with TRBJ2-5; TRBD2 aligns across 8 bases. Germline CDR1 LNHNV, CDR2 YYDKDF (reference sequence). After removal of 1 base from V and 2 bases from J, the junction contained 6 bases not matched to a gene. The CDR3 sequence is 16 residues long. CDR3 protein: CATSRALGGGQETQYF. The CDR3 nucleotides are TGTGCCACCAGCAGAGCGCTTGGCGGGGGGCAAGAGACCCAGTACTTC.

The J gene is TRBJ1-6, the V gene TRBV3-1 (or the pseudogene TRBV3-2); TRBD1 is a possible D gene (5 bases). CDR1 is LGHDT, CDR2 YNNKEL, per germline (reference sequence). Trimming shortened V by 0 bases and J by 7 bases, and 10 bases separated the two germline ends. CDR3 length equals 15 residues. CDR3 protein: CASSQDWTPNSPLHF. The DNA of the CDR3 is TGTGCCAGCAGCCAAGACTGGACACCGAATTCACCCCTCCACTTT.

J is TRBJ1-3 and V is TRBV7-2; D possibly corresponds to TRBD1 (5 bases). Germline CDR1 is SGHTA and CDR2 is FQGNSA. The CDR3 totals 15 residues. Trimming left V 3 bases short and J 0 bases short, with 9 bases between. For the CDR3, the DNA is TGTGCCAGCAGCTTGGGGCAGAGCTCTGGAAACACCATATATTTT. Translation gives CASSLGQSSGNTIYF.

The gene calls are TRBV3-1 (or the pseudogene TRBV3-2) and TRBJ1-2; D is possibly TRBD1 (5 bases). With 1 base removed from V and 5 bases from J, the gap between germline ends came to 17 bases. Germline values: CDR1 LGHDT, CDR2 YNNKEL (reference sequence). The CDR3 extends over 16 amino acids. CDR3 in amino acids: CASSQGPRGARYGYTF. In nucleotides, the CDR3 is TGTGCCAGCAGCCAAGGCCCTCGCGGGGCCCGTTATGGCTACACCTTC.

This clone was seen once. The CDR3 DNA reads as TGTGCCAGCTCTTCCCGAGAGCGCACTGAAGCTTTCTTT. It specifies CASSSRERTEAFF. The chain joins TRBV18 to TRBJ1-1, with D hard to call. The germline V gene encodes CDR1 KGHSH and CDR2 LQKENI. The CDR3 loop spans 13 amino acids. V was trimmed by 6 bases and J by 4 bases, leaving 12 bases between them. The full variable domain, rest sourced from reference TRBV18 and TRBJ1-1, is NAGVMQNPRHLVRRRGQEARLRCSPMKGHSHVYWYRQLPEEGLKFMVYLQKENIIDESGMPKERFSAEFPKEGPSILRIQQVVRGDSAAYFCASSSRERTEAFFGQGTRLTVV.

The sample holds one count of this clone. The V and J genes are TRBV11-3 and TRBJ2-2; D might be TRBD1 (6 bases). Germline CDR1 is SGHNT and CDR2 is YENEEA. This CDR3 is 15 amino acids long. The germline V and J ends were trimmed by 5 bases and 3 bases, with 13 bases remaining between them. The DNA of the CDR3 is TGTGCCAGCAGCCTGCAATCAGGGGACACCGGGGAGCTGTTTTTT. Protein product: CASSLQSGDTGELFF.

The rearrangement uses TRBV7-2 and TRBJ2-2; D is perhaps TRBD1 (6 bases). CDR3 length: 15 amino acids. The germline V gene encodes CDR1 SGHTA and CDR2 FQGNSA. Trimming took off 1 base at V and 5 bases at J, with 11 bases between the two ends. The CDR3 sequence: CASSLVQGSTGELFF. The CDR3 nucleotides are TGTGCCAGCAGCTTAGTCCAGGGGAGTACCGGGGAGCTGTTTTTT.

The V and J genes are TRBV7-8 and TRBJ2-1; 8 nucleotides match TRBD2. There are 15 residues in the CDR3. Germline-derived CDR1 and CDR2 are SGHVS and FQNEAQ. After removal of 1 base from V and 5 bases from J, the junction contained 4 bases not matched to a gene. The CDR3 nucleotides read TGTGCCAGCAGCTTAGTCCAGCGGGGGAACAATGAGCAGTTCTTC. Amino acid sequence: CASSLVQRGNNEQFF.

The genes are TRBV5-4 and TRBJ2-5; D is perhaps TRBD2 (6 bases). Per the germline V gene, CDR1 is SGHNT and CDR2 is YYREEE (reference sequence). CDR3 length: 16 amino acids. Trimming pared 4 bases from V and 9 bases from J, leaving 25 bases between. This chain's CDR3 is CASSPLLRDVGGAQYF. The CDR3 nucleotides read TGTGCCAGCAGCCCATTATTGCGGGACGTGGGGGGTGCCCAGTACTTC. Combining the CDR3 with reference TRBV5-4 and TRBJ2-5 gives the whole variable domain ETGVTQSPTHLIKTRGQQVTLRCSSQSGHNTVSWYQQALGQGPQFIFQYYREEENGRGNFPPRFSGLQFPNYSSELNVNALELDDSALYLCASSPLLRDVGGAQYFGPGTRLLVL.

The J gene is TRBJ2-7, the V gene TRBV9, with a weak D call TRBD2 (6 bases). Germline V gene sequence: CDR1 SGDLS, CDR2 YYNGEE. CDR3 length equals 15 residues. Trimming took off 5 bases at V and 2 bases at J, with 17 bases between the two ends. The CDR3 spells CASSPQPGSTYEQYF. CDR3 bases: TGTGCCAGCAGTCCACAACCCGGGAGCACCTACGAGCAGTACTTC.

The table lists this clone with many counts. The V gene is TRBV29-1, the J gene TRBJ2-2; 7 bases match TRBD2. The CDR3 has 15 amino acids. V was clipped by 4 bases and J by 0 bases; unmatched bases: 5. Looked up from germline, CDR1 is SQVTM and CDR2 is ANQGSEA. CDR3 in DNA: TGCAGCGTTGTCTGGACTAGTTCGAACACCGGGGAGCTGTTTTTT. As protein: CSVVWTSSNTGELFF.

The chain joins TRBV9 to TRBJ2-7; D is possibly TRBD1 (6 bases). This CDR3 contains 15 residues. V was shortened by 2 bases and J by 2 bases, with 14 bases between the two germline ends. Germline loops: CDR1 SGDLS, CDR2 YYNGEE. In DNA form, the CDR3 reads TGTGCCAGCAGCGTTTGGGCGTCAGGGGCCTACGAGCAGTACTTC. Its translation is CASSVWASGAYEQYF.